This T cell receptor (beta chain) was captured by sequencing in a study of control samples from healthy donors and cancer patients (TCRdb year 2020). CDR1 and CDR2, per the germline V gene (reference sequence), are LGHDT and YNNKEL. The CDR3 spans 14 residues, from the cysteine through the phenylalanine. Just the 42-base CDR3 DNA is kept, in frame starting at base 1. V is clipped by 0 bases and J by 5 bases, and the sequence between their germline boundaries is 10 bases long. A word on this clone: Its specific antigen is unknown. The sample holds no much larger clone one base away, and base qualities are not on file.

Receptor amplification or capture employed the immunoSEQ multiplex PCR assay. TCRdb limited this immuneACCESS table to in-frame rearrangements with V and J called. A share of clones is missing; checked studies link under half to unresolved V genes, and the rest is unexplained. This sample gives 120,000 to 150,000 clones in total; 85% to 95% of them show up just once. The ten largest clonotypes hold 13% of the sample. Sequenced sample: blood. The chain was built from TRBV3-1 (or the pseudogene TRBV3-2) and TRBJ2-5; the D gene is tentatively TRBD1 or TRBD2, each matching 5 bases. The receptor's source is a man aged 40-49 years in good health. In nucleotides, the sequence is TGTGCCAGCAGCCAAGAGGGGCAGCGGGAGACCCAGTACTTC. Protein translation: CASSQEGQRETQYF.